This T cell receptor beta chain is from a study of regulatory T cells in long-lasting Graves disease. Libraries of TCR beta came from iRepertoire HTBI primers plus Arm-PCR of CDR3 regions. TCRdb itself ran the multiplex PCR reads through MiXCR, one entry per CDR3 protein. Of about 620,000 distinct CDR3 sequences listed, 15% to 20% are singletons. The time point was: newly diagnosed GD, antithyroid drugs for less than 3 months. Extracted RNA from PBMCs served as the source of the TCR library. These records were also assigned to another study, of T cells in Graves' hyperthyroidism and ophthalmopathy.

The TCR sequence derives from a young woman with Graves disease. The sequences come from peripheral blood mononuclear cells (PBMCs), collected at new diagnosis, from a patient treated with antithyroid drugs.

CDR3 residues: CASSLAGINTYEQYF. The CDR3 DNA sequence: TGTGCCAGCAGCTTAGCGGGAATCAATACCTACGAGCAGTACTTC. The chain couples TRBV2 to TRBJ2-7, with TRBD2 matching over 8 bases. J lost 2 bases, V lost 6 bases, and 9 bases had no gene match. The CDR3 sequence is 15 residues long. The germline V gene has CDR1 SNHLY and CDR2 FYNNEI.